The 8 T cell receptor beta chains below all came from one sample that was sequenced in a study of blood T cell repertoires in COVID-19 (dated by TCRdb to about 2020). The library was produced with the immunoSEQ multiplex PCR assay. TCRdb obtained this table from immuneACCESS and retained in-frame rearrangements with V and J assigned. These tables miss some clones; where compared with another copy, unresolved V genes account for less than half of the shortfall, and the remainder is unexplained. The sample table records about 90,000 clones; around 92% of these occur just once. The ten largest clones represent less than 3.5% of the sample. Sequencing was carried out using peripheral blood. All receptors come from a man in his forties or fifties with COVID-19, enrolled during active disease.

The chain couples TRBV19 to TRBJ1-1; D gene uncertain. This CDR3 spans 16 amino acids. Germline V CDR1 and CDR2: LNHDA, SQIVND (reference sequence). The ends were cut back, 3 bases at V and 6 bases at J, with 20 bases in the middle. CDR3 residues: CASSIFSGRSTPEAFF. CDR3 in DNA: TGTGCCAGTAGTATTTTTAGCGGCAGGTCCACCCCTGAAGCTTTCTTT.

The V and J genes are TRBV24-1 and TRBJ2-3; D may be TRBD2 (5 bases). Deletions cut 4 bases from V and 1 base from J, with 11 bases between. The CDR3 is made up of 15 amino acids. The V gene's germline CDR1 is KGHDR and CDR2 SFDVKD. CDR3 DNA: TGTGCCACCAGTGACCCTAGCAGACGCACAGATACGCAGTATTTT. Amino acid sequence: CATSDPSRRTDTQYF.

This clone was found once. The J gene is TRBJ2-5, the V gene TRBV12-3 or TRBV12-4; D remains ambiguous. The CDR3 contains 11 residues. Trimming took off 5 bases at V and 4 bases at J, with 5 bases between the two ends. The CDR3 DNA reads TGTGCCAGCAGTCTGTTAGAGACCCAGTACTTC. This gives the protein CASSLLETQYF.

Here the CDR3 reads CASSSQGTNSPLHF. In DNA, the CDR3 is TGTGCCAGTAGTTCCCAGGGAACTAATTCACCCCTCCACTTT. The chain employs TRBV19 and TRBJ1-6, with D maybe TRBD1 (5 bases). The CDR3 has 14 residues. CDR1 and CDR2 (germline): LNHDA, SQIVND (reference sequence). Trimming took off 5 bases at V and 6 bases at J, with 11 bases between the two ends.

This clone has only a few counts. The rearrangement joins TRBV11-2 to TRBJ1-2, with 8 bases fitting TRBD1. CDR1 is SGHAT, CDR2 FQNNGV, per germline. J was trimmed by 6 bases and V by 4 bases; bases with no gene match: 7. This CDR3 has 14 residues. The CDR3 DNA reads TGTGCCAGCAGCTCCTTGGACAGGGTTGATGGCTACACCTTC. Translated, it gives CASSSLDRVDGYTF.

The chain couples TRBV18 to TRBJ1-4; weak D call: TRBD1 (5 bases). V was shortened by 4 bases and J by 2 bases, with 8 bases between the two germline ends. In germline, CDR1 is KGHSH, CDR2 LQKENI. The CDR3 loop spans 14 amino acids. In DNA, the CDR3 is TGTGCCAGCTCACTTTCAGGGACTAATGAAAAACTGTTTTTT. Translating gives CASSLSGTNEKLFF.

The chain combines TRBV5-4 with TRBJ2-3; D remains unclear. V was clipped by 0 bases and J by 2 bases, with 7 bases between them. The CDR3 contains 14 residues. Germline CDR1 SGHNT, CDR2 YYREEE (reference sequence). CDR3 nucleotides: TGTGCCAGCAGCTTGGGAGGCGCCACAGATACGCAGTATTTT. Its protein is CASSLGGATDTQYF.

The V and J genes are TRBV30 and TRBJ2-7, with TRBD1 matching 9 bases. V dropped 4 bases and J dropped 5; count of bases not matched to a gene: 9. Looked up from germline, CDR1 is GTSNPN and CDR2 is SVGIG (reference sequence). The CDR3 sequence is 14 residues long. CDR3 residues: CAWTPGTGLNEQYF. Here the CDR3 DNA reads TGTGCCTGGACCCCCGGGACAGGGCTCAACGAGCAGTACTTC.